Listed below are T cell receptor beta chains from one sample, sequenced in a study of cytomegalovirus exposure and HLA in healthy donors. Profiling relied on immunoSEQ multiplex PCR, and the TCRdb table lists in-frame clones only, not all of them. Of tens of thousands of clones in the sample, over 50% are singletons; the top ten hold about 3.8%. Specimen: PBMCs. The receptor set was obtained from a man aged 25-45 years in good health and CMV-seronegative. CDR3s include the opening cysteine and the closing phenylalanine or tryptophan. Each record gives: V gene, CDR3 protein.

V gene: TRBV7-2
CDR3 protein: CASSPEGIAGGREQFF

V gene: TRBV6-6
CDR3 protein: CASSISENTEAFF

V gene: TRBV4-2
CDR3 protein: CASSQKGYVYGYTF

V gene: TRBV6-6
CDR3 protein: CASSYGQGGNTIYF

V gene: TRBV4-3
CDR3 protein: CASSQGTQDWDTEAFF

V gene: TRBV28
CDR3 protein: CASSAVTEAFF

V gene: TRBV9
CDR3 protein: CASSPHSANTGELFF

V gene: TRBV6-1
CDR3 protein: CASSEFVTSVSISWGDNEQFF

V gene: TRBV4-3
CDR3 protein: CASSRGGAGETQYF

V gene: TRBV6-6
CDR3 protein: CASSPRTYYNEQFF

V gene: TRBV28
CDR3 protein: CASSLGLRSSYEQYF

V gene: TRBV13
CDR3 protein: CASSAELVSDEQFF

V gene: TRBV5-6
CDR3 protein: CASSSRTSRSYNEQFF

V gene: TRBV7-6
CDR3 protein: CASSRGGGASYNEQFF

V gene: TRBV30
CDR3 protein: CAWSQIVTSDEQYF

V gene: TRBV7-2
CDR3 protein: CASSFLGLAGGWVF

V gene: TRBV19
CDR3 protein: CASSMERTGSNYGYTF

V gene: TRBV27
CDR3 protein: CASSRQGAGTGELFF

V gene: TRBV28
CDR3 protein: CASSLQTQKQYF

V gene: TRBV2
CDR3 protein: CASIVTAYEQYF

V gene: TRBV5-5
CDR3 protein: CASSRSSNQPQHF

V gene: TRBV29-1
CDR3 protein: CSVGKGQGFYEQYF

V gene: TRBV7-9
CDR3 protein: CASSLVASSYNEQFF

V gene: TRBV19
CDR3 protein: CASRNRDGNTIYF

V gene: TRBV19
CDR3 protein: CASRTGGDYNEQFF

V gene: TRBV7-3
CDR3 protein: CASSLTGTGSYEQYF

V gene: TRBV5-1
CDR3 protein: CASSLANLREDPYEQYF

V gene: TRBV5-4
CDR3 protein: CASSGGFVDGVDEQYF

V gene: TRBV7-3
CDR3 protein: CASTPLAASYNEQFF

V gene: TRBV7-9
CDR3 protein: CASSPDLPGFNQPQHF